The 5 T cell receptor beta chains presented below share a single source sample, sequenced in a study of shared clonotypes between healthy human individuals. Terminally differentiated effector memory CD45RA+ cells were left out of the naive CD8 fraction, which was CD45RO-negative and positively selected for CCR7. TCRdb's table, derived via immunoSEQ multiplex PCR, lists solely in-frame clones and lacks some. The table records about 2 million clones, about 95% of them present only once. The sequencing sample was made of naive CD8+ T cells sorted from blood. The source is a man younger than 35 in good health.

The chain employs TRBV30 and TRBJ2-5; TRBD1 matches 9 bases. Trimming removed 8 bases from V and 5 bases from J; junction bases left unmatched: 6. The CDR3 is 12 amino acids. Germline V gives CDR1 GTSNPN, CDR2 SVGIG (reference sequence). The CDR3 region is CASGTGWETQYF. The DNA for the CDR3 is TGTGCCAGCGGGACAGGGTGGGAGACCCAGTACTTC.

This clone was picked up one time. The CDR3 protein is CASRDPLTSTDTQYF. CDR3 nucleotide sequence: TGTGCCAGCAGAGACCCCCTTACTAGCACAGATACGCAGTATTTT. The chain links TRBV6-6 to TRBJ2-3; D unresolved. This CDR3 is 15 amino acids long. The ends were cut back, 6 bases at V and 0 bases at J, with 13 bases in the middle. Looked up from germline, CDR1 is MNHNY and CDR2 is SVGAGI (reference sequence).

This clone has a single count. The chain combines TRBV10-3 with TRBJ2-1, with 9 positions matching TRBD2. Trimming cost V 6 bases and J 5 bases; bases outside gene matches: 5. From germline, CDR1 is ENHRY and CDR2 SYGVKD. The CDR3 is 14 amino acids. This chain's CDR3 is CAISHSGSNNEQFF. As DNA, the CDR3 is TGTGCCATCAGCCATAGCGGGAGCAACAATGAGCAGTTCTTC.

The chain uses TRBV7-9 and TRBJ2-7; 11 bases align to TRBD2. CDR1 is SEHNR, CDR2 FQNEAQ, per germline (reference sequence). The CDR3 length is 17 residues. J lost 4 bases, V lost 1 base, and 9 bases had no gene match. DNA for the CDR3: TGTGCCAGCAGCTTAGGGCAACTAGCGGGAGTGCAATACGAGCAGTACTTC. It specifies CASSLGQLAGVQYEQYF.

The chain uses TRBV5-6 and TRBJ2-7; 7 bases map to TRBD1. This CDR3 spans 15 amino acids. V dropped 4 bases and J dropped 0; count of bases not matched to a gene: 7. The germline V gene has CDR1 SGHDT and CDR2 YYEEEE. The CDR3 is CASSPYPGGSYEQYF. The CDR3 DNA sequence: TGTGCCAGCAGCCCCTACCCAGGGGGCTCCTACGAGCAGTACTTC.